This TCR beta chain is drawn from a study of control samples from healthy donors and cancer patients. CDR1 is MDHEN and CDR2 is SYDVKM in the germline V gene. The trim removed 6 bases at V and 13 bases at J, leaving 15 bases unmatched. This CDR3 is 15 amino acids long. Clones were sequenced by immunoSEQ multiplex PCR, and TCRdb holds only the in-frame ones, with some missing. The sample includes approximately 140,000 clones, 80% to 95% of them seen just once. V and J are TRBV28 and TRBJ2-1, with 10 bases aligning to TRBD1. Sequencing was done on a sample of blood. This clonotype was sampled from a man aged 25-45 years in good health. The CDR3 DNA follows: TGTGCCAGCAGCCTTGGGACAGGGGCGCTTAACAGACAGTTCTTC. As protein: CASSLGTGALNRQFF.